This T cell receptor (beta chain) was obtained from a study of T-cell memory formation after mild COVID-19. Study as a whole: Across donors, TCR clusters were largely donor specific.

The CDR3 loop spans 16 amino acids. Trimming took 5 bases from V and 2 from J, leaving 16 bases between them. Germline assignment: CDR1 PRHDT and CDR2 FYEKMQ (reference sequence). TCRdb fed the 5' RACE reads into MiXCR, producing one record per CDR3 protein. The sample carries about 470,000 distinct CDR3 sequences, around a sixth recorded once. This clonotype has more than one count but fewer than ten. Input material: PBMCs or a T cell subset sorted from them (not recorded which). V gene TRBV13 combines with J gene TRBJ2-1, with D perhaps matching TRBD2 (6 bases). This receptor was taken from an adult woman who had mild COVID-19 (a few samples of this study predate the infection). Cell type and time point are not known. CDR3 sequence: CASSPPAGSTYNEQFF. In DNA form, the CDR3 reads TGTGCCAGCAGCCCACCGGCCGGGAGTACCTACAATGAGCAGTTCTTC.